The 32 T cell receptor beta chains below come from one sample, sequenced in a study of blood T cells in healthy people across ages. PCR was performed a second time for roughly 7 to 12 cycles using a sample-barcoded 5' primer and a J-beta primer mix. TCRdb reanalysed the 5' RACE reads using MiXCR and keeps one entry per CDR3 protein. In the table there are about 1 million distinct CDR3 sequences, roughly 45% of which are singletons. The specimen was blood. The receptor set was obtained from a woman aged 60-75 years in good health.

The V call is TRBV20-1, the J call TRBJ1-2, with TRBD1 matching over 9 bases. The germline V gene encodes CDR1 DFQATT and CDR2 SNEGSKA (reference sequence). Trimming took 5 bases from V and 2 from J; bases not matched to a gene: 3. CDR3 length: 13 residues. CDR3 sequence (DNA): TGCAGTGCTTGGGACAGGGAAAACTATGGCTACACCTTC. It translates to CSAWDRENYGYTF.

The chain carries TRBV28 and TRBJ2-5; D is possibly TRBD2 (6 bases). Germline loops: CDR1 MDHEN, CDR2 SYDVKM. This CDR3 has 12 amino acids. Trimming stripped 6 bases from V and 7 bases from J, with 12 bases between. The CDR3 spells CASRPGLGTQYF. CDR3 sequence (DNA): TGTGCCAGCAGACCGGGACTGGGGACCCAGTACTTC.

This clonotype came up a few times. This chain links TRBV20-1 with TRBJ2-7; 7 bases agree with TRBD1. Germline values: CDR1 DFQATT, CDR2 SNEGSKA (reference sequence). This CDR3 region has 16 residues. V gave up 0 bases and J gave up 2 bases; unmatched junction bases: 10. CDR3 in amino acids: CSARDLGTAAPYEQYF. Written as DNA, the CDR3 is TGCAGTGCTAGAGACCTCGGGACAGCCGCCCCCTACGAGCAGTACTTC.

This chain links TRBV29-1 with TRBJ2-5; a weak D match, TRBD2 (6 bases). Germline CDR1 and CDR2: SQVTM and ANQGSEA. Trimming removed 6 bases at V and 4 bases at J, with 15 bases between. There are 13 residues in the CDR3. CDR3 coding DNA: TGCAGCGTCGGATTGGGGGGTGGAGAGACCCAGTACTTC. This translates into CSVGLGGGETQYF.

This clonotype has only one observation. The chain is built from TRBV6-2 or TRBV6-3 and TRBJ2-6; D possibly matches TRBD1 or TRBD2 (7 bases each). CDR3 size: 17 residues. The germline V gene encodes CDR1 MNHEY and CDR2 SVGEGT. Trimming took 9 bases from V and 0 from J, leaving 18 bases between them. The CDR3 DNA reads as TGTGCCAGTCGGGGAGGGACAGACCTCTCTGGGGCCAACGTCCTGACTTTC. Its protein is CASRGGTDLSGANVLTF.

The chain is built from TRBV6-1 and TRBJ2-7, with 9 bases identical to TRBD1. The CDR3 loop spans 15 amino acids. Germline V gene sequence: CDR1 MNHNS, CDR2 SASEGT. The ends lost 6 bases at V and 0 bases at J; junction bases unmatched: 6. CDR3 sequence reads: CASRNGQGSSYEQYF. CDR3 DNA: TGTGCCAGCAGGAACGGACAGGGGAGCTCCTACGAGCAGTACTTC.

The V call is TRBV27, the J call TRBJ2-1, with D perhaps TRBD1 or TRBD2 (5 bases each). CDR1 is MNHEY and CDR2 is SMNVEV in the germline V gene (reference sequence). V shed 7 bases and J shed 4 bases, with 8 bases lying between them. The CDR3 runs to 12 residues. The DNA for the CDR3 is TGTGCCAGCACCTGGGGGTACAATGAGCAGTTCTTC. The encoded protein is CASTWGYNEQFF.

This clonotype was counted between two and nine times. CDR3 region: CASSSRGTGVYEQYF. CDR3 coding DNA: TGTGCCAGCAGCTCCCGCGGGACAGGGGTCTACGAGCAGTACTTC. The chain recombines TRBV11-2 with TRBJ2-7; 10 bases line up with TRBD1. From germline, CDR1 is SGHAT and CDR2 FQNNGV. The ends lost 4 bases at V and 3 bases at J; junction bases unmatched: 6. There are 15 residues in the CDR3. The full variable domain, its missing parts supplied by reference TRBV11-2 and TRBJ2-7, is EAGVAQSPRYKIIEKRQSVAFWCNPISGHATLYWYQQILGQGPKLLIQFQNNGVVDDSQLPKDRFSAERLKGVDSTLKIQPAKLEDSAVYLCASSSRGTGVYEQYFGPGTRLTVT.

The chain has TRBV27 and TRBJ2-5; D remains ambiguous. V was clipped by 5 bases and J by 3 bases, with 13 bases between them. Germline CDR1 and CDR2: MNHEY and SMNVEV (reference sequence). The CDR3 is 14 amino acids. CDR3 nucleotide sequence: TGTGCCAGCAGTCATCGGACGGACGAAGAGACCCAGTACTTC. Translating gives CASSHRTDEETQYF.

The chain recombines TRBV29-1 with TRBJ2-7, with D uncertain. The V and J ends lost 2 bases and 1 base respectively, with 6 bases between them. This CDR3 spans 12 amino acids. Germline V gene sequence: CDR1 SQVTM, CDR2 ANQGSEA. The CDR3 is CSVESRSYEQYF. The CDR3 DNA sequence: TGCAGCGTTGAAAGCAGATCCTACGAGCAGTACTTC.

This clonotype was counted a few times. The chain recombines TRBV5-1 with TRBJ2-7; tentatively, D is TRBD1 (5 bases). The CDR3 is 13 residues long. Trimming took 0 bases from V and 6 from J, leaving 10 bases between them. Germline CDR1 is SGHRS and CDR2 is YFSETQ. The DNA of the CDR3 is TGCGCCAGCAGCTTGGAGCGACAGCTCGAGCAGTACTTC. Protein sequence: CASSLERQLEQYF.

The rearrangement uses TRBV6-5 and TRBJ2-3, with a tentative D call TRBD2 (5 bases). CDR1 MNHEY and CDR2 SVGAGI come from the germline V gene. The CDR3 sequence is 14 residues long. V lost 5 bases to trimming and J lost 8 bases, with 17 bases between them. DNA of the CDR3: TGTGCCAGCAGTACCCCCACTCCTGGAGGTACGCAGTATTTT. Protein sequence: CASSTPTPGGTQYF.

The chain recombines TRBV30 with TRBJ2-3; no clear D. Germline values: CDR1 GTSNPN, CDR2 SVGIG (reference sequence). The CDR3 has 12 amino acids. Trimming cost V 4 bases and J 0 bases, with 5 bases left between them. This CDR3 is CAWTKSTDTQYF. CDR3 bases: TGTGCCTGGACTAAGAGCACAGATACGCAGTATTTT.

V usage is TRBV27 and J usage is TRBJ1-6, with 8 bases lining up with TRBD1. Germline V gives CDR1 MNHEY, CDR2 SMNVEV (reference sequence). Trimming at V came to 8 bases and at J to 4 bases, leaving 16 bases not matched to a gene. This CDR3 has 18 residues. In DNA, the CDR3 is TGTGCCAGCCGAAGCACCGGGACAGGTTCCACATATAATTCACCCCTCCACTTT. As protein: CASRSTGTGSTYNSPLHF.

V gene TRBV4-1 combines with J gene TRBJ2-7; D unclear. The CDR3 has 14 residues. CDR1 is MGHRA and CDR2 is YSYEKL in the germline V gene. V lost 1 base and J lost 5, with 12 bases in between. The CDR3 loop reads CASSQGPREDEQYF. CDR3 coding DNA: TGCGCCAGCAGCCAAGGACCACGAGAGGACGAGCAGTACTTC.

This chain joins TRBV9 and TRBJ2-5; 12 bases match TRBD2. The germline gives CDR1 SGDLS, CDR2 YYNGEE. With 3 bases clipped from V and 5 bases from J, the junction kept 5 bases outside the gene matches. The CDR3 is 15 amino acids. The CDR3: CASSALTSGSETQYF. CDR3 coding DNA: TGTGCCAGCAGCGCTTTGACTAGCGGGAGTGAGACCCAGTACTTC. The whole variable domain, remainder taken from reference TRBV9 and TRBJ2-5, is DSGVTQTPKHLITATGQRVTLRCSPRSGDLSVYWYQQSLDQGLQFLIQYYNGEERAKGNILERFSAQQFPDLHSELNLSSLELGDSALYFCASSALTSGSETQYFGPGTRLLVL.

The gene calls are TRBV29-1 and TRBJ2-5; D possibly matches TRBD1 or TRBD2 (7 bases each). Trimming removed 0 bases from V and 3 bases from J, with 11 bases in between. From germline, CDR1 is SQVTM and CDR2 ANQGSEA. The CDR3 extends over 14 amino acids. The CDR3 reads CSVEDQGGEETQYF. The CDR3 nucleotides read TGCAGCGTTGAAGATCAGGGGGGGGAAGAGACCCAGTACTTC.

The rearrangement uses TRBV15 and TRBJ1-1; D gene ambiguous. V lost 0 bases and J 3 bases, leaving 11 bases between the germline ends. The CDR3 consists of 15 residues. The germline V gene has CDR1 LNHNV and CDR2 YYDKDF (reference sequence). CDR3 bases: TGTGCCACCAGCAGAGATGCTGGACCCCACACTGAAGCTTTCTTT. It codes for CATSRDAGPHTEAFF.

The chain carries TRBV29-1 and TRBJ1-1; a possible D gene is TRBD1 (5 bases). V lost 7 bases to trimming and J lost 1 base, with 10 bases between them. Germline V gene data show CDR1 as SQVTM and CDR2 as ANQGSEA. The CDR3 length is 12 residues. Here the CDR3 DNA reads TGCAGCGGGGGCCGCGCGAACACTGAAGCTTTCTTT. Translated, it gives CSGGRANTEAFF.

This clonotype was counted a few times. The V gene is TRBV6-2 or TRBV6-3, the J gene TRBJ2-7; TRBD2 might be the D (5 bases). The germline V and J ends were trimmed by 0 bases and 1 base, with 22 bases remaining between them. The CDR3 consists of 19 residues. CDR1 and CDR2 (germline): MNHEY, SVGEGT. CDR3 nucleotides: TGTGCCAGCAGTTACTCACTGGCTAGCACCGGGTCTTGGTCCTACGAGCAGTACTTC. Translation gives CASSYSLASTGSWSYEQYF.

On this clonotype itself: An end of the junction differs from the germline gene, which may be a read error. This chain links TRBV6-5 with TRBJ2-1; 9 nucleotides align to TRBD2. Germline CDR1 reads MNHEY; CDR2 reads SVGAGI. CDR3 length equals 15 residues. The CDR3 is CASSYGGRAINVQFF. In nucleotides, the CDR3 is TGTGCCAGCAGTTATGGCGGGAGGGCCATCAATGTGCAGTTCTTC.

This clonotype was recorded a few times. The CDR3 region has the DNA TGCAGTGCTAGTGGGACAGGGATGACCTACAATGAGCAGTTCTTC. Translated: CSASGTGMTYNEQFF. This chain joins TRBV20-1 and TRBJ2-1; 9 bases are shared with TRBD1. The germline V gene encodes CDR1 DFQATT and CDR2 SNEGSKA (reference sequence). This CDR3 is built from 15 residues. Trimming cost V 3 bases and J 2 bases; bases outside gene matches: 5.

This clonotype has only a few counts. This sequence joins TRBV20-1 and TRBJ2-1; unclear D gene. Per the germline V gene, CDR1 is DFQATT and CDR2 is SNEGSKA (reference sequence). CDR3 length: 15 residues. With 5 bases removed from V and 0 bases from J, the gap between germline ends came to 14 bases. CDR3 region: CSAPPALSSYNEQFF. The CDR3 nucleotides read TGCAGTGCTCCCCCAGCGCTGAGCTCCTACAATGAGCAGTTCTTC.

This clonotype was counted between two and nine times. The V gene is TRBV5-6, the J gene TRBJ2-4; TRBD1 agrees at 8 bases. Per the germline V gene, CDR1 is SGHDT and CDR2 is YYEEEE. The CDR3 is 14 amino acids. V lost 4 bases to trimming and J lost 4 bases; unmatched junction nucleotides: 4. The CDR3 loop reads CASSLGQAKNIQYF. The CDR3 region has the DNA TGTGCCAGCAGCCTGGGACAGGCTAAAAACATTCAGTACTTC.

The V and J genes are TRBV10-3 and TRBJ2-5; D possibly corresponds to TRBD1 (6 bases). Germline V CDR1 and CDR2: ENHRY, SYGVKD. The CDR3 contains 17 residues. With 0 bases removed from V and 11 bases from J, the gap between germline ends came to 25 bases. The CDR3 loop reads CAISESEGQPRIAEQYF. Here the CDR3 DNA reads TGTGCCATCAGTGAGTCGGAAGGACAGCCGCGCATAGCTGAGCAGTACTTC.

A remark on this clonotype: A much larger clone lies one base from this, so it may be a read error. V usage is TRBV18 and J usage is TRBJ2-6, with a weak D call TRBD1 (5 bases). The CDR3 has 16 residues. The germline V gene has CDR1 KGHSH and CDR2 LQKENI. The CDR3 bases are TGTGCCAGCTCACTATCCTTTATGGCTGGGGCCAACGTCCCGACTTTC. This encodes CASSLSFMAGANVPTF.

Only a few counts were recorded for this clonotype. The rearrangement uses TRBV12-3 or TRBV12-4 and TRBJ2-1; 10 bases match TRBD1. There are 15 residues in the CDR3. V gave up 4 bases and J gave up 6 bases; unmatched junction bases: 6. This CDR3 is CASSWDRGQINEQFF. The CDR3 nucleotides are TGTGCCAGCAGTTGGGACAGGGGACAGATCAATGAGCAGTTCTTC.

The chain recombines TRBV29-1 with TRBJ2-5, with a possible D match to TRBD1 (6 bases). The ends were cut back, 1 base at V and 11 bases at J, with 20 bases in the middle. The germline CDR1 and CDR2 sequences are SQVTM and ANQGSEA. The CDR3 runs 14 residues. The CDR3 DNA sequence: TGCAGCGTTGAAGGCACAGGGTATCGCAATGAGCAGTACTTC. Amino acids: CSVEGTGYRNEQYF.

The CDR3 sequence is CASSVGLAAYSYNEQFF. The CDR3, as DNA: TGTGCCAGCAGCGTGGGACTAGCGGCATACTCCTACAATGAGCAGTTCTTC. The chain is built from TRBV9 and TRBJ2-1, with 11 bases fitting TRBD2. Germline V gene lookup returns CDR1 SGDLS and CDR2 YYNGEE. The CDR3 length is 17 residues. V shed 2 bases, J shed 0 bases, and the junction held 4 bases outside the gene matches.

For this clonotype: Since a much larger clone is just one base distant, this may be a read error. The chain recombines TRBV25-1 with TRBJ2-4; TRBD2 agrees at 7 bases. Near its end, the DNA agrees better with TRBJ2-7, so the J call may be wrong. Germline V gene sequence: CDR1 MGHDK, CDR2 SYGVNS. The CDR3 is 16 residues long. CDR3 amino acids: CASSESGRAGYYEQYF. The CDR3 DNA sequence: TGTGCCAGCAGTGAATCGGGACGAGCGGGGTACTACGAGCAGTACTTC.

The chain carries TRBV5-1 and TRBJ2-1; D not resolved. The CDR3 runs 13 residues. Germline assignment: CDR1 SGHRS and CDR2 YFSETQ. The V gene lost 2 bases and the J gene lost 4 bases, with 7 bases spanning the gap. The CDR3 here is CASSFRLYNEQFF. The CDR3 DNA sequence: TGCGCCAGCAGCTTTAGGCTTTACAATGAGCAGTTCTTC.

This chain uses TRBV30 with TRBJ2-1, with TRBD2 identical over 7 bases. CDR3 length: 15 residues. V trimming: 1 base; J trimming: 4 bases; junction bases outside the gene matches: 7. Germline-derived CDR1 and CDR2 are GTSNPN and SVGIG (reference sequence). CDR3 in DNA: TGTGCCTGGAGTGGGTGGCGGGAGAATTACAATGAGCAGTTCTTC. Translation gives CAWSGWRENYNEQFF.